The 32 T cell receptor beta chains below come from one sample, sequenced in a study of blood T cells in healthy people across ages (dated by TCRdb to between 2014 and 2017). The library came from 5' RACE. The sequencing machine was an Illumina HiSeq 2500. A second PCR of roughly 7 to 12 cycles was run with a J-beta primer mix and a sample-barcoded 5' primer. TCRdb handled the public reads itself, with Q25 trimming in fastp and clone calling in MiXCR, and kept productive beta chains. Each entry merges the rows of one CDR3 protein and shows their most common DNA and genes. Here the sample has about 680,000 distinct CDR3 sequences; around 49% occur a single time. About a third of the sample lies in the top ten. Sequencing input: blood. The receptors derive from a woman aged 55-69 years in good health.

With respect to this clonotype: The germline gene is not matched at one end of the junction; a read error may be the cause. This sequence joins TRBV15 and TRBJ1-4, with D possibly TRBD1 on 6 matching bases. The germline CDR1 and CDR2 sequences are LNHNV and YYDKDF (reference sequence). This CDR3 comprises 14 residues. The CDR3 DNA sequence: TGTGCCACCAGCACAGCAGGGGATTATGAAAAACTGTTCTTT. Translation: CATSTAGDYEKLFF.

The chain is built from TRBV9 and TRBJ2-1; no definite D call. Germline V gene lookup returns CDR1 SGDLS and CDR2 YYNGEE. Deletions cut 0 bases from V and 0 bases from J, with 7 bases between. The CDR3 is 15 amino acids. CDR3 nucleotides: TGTGCCAGCAGCGTAGACGGACCCTCCTACAATGAGCAGTTCTTC. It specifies CASSVDGPSYNEQFF.

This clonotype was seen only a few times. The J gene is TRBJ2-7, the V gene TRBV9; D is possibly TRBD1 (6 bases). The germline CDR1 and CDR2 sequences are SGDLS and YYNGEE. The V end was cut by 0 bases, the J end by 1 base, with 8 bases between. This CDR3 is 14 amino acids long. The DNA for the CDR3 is TGTGCCAGCAGCGTAGTGGGGGCGTCCTACGAGCAGTACTTC. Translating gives CASSVVGASYEQYF.

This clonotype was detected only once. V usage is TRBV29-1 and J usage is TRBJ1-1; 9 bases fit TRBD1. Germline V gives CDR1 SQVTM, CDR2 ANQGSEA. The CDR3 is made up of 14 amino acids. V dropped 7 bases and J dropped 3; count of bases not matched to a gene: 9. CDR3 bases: TGCAGCGCCCACTCCAGGACAGGGGACACTGAAGCTTTCTTT. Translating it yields CSAHSRTGDTEAFF.

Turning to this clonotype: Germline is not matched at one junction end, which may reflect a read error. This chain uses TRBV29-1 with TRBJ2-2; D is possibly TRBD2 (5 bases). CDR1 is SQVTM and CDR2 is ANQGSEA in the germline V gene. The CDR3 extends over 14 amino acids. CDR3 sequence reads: CSVEGASNTGVLFF. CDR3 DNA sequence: TGCAGCGTTGAGGGAGCGTCGAACACCGGGGTGCTGTTTTTT.

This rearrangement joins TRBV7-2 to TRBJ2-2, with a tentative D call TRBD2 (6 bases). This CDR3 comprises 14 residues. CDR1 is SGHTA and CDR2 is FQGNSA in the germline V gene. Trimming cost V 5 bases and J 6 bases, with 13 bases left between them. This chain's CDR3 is CASSPLPSAGELFF. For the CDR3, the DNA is TGTGCCAGCAGCCCCCTCCCTAGCGCCGGGGAGCTGTTTTTT.

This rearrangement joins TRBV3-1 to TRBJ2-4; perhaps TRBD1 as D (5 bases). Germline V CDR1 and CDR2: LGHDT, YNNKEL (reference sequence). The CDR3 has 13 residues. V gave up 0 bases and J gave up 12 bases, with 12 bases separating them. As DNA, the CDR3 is TGTGCCAGCAGCCAAGAGGACATGGGGAATCAGTACTTC. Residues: CASSQEDMGNQYF.

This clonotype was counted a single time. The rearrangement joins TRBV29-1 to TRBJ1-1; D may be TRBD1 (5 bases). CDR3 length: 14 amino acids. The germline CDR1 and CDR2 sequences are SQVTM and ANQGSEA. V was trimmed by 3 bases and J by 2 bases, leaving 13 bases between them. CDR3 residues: CSVDRQGRNTEAFF. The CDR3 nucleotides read TGCAGCGTTGATCGGCAGGGCCGCAACACTGAAGCTTTCTTT.

CDR3 sequence reads: CASSLVLAGYNEQFF. The CDR3, as DNA: TGTGCCAGCAGTTTAGTACTAGCGGGGTACAATGAGCAGTTCTTC. V and J are TRBV27 and TRBJ2-1, with 10 bases matching TRBD2. The CDR3 covers 15 residues. The V and J ends lost 2 bases and 4 bases, in that order; junction bases with no gene match: 2. CDR1 and CDR2 (germline): MNHEY, SMNVEV (reference sequence).

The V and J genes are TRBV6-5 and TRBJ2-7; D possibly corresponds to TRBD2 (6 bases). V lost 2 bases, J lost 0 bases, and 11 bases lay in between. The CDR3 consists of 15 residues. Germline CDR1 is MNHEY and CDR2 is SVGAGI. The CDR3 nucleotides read TGTGCCAGCAGTTACGTGGCGGGGAGCTCCTACGAGCAGTACTTC. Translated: CASSYVAGSSYEQYF.

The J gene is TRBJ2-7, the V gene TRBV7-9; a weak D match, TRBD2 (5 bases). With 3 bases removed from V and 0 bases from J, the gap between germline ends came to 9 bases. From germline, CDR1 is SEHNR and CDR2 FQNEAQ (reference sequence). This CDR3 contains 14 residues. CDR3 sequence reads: CASSFRTSSYEQYF. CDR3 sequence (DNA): TGTGCCAGCAGCTTTAGAACTAGCTCCTACGAGCAGTACTTC. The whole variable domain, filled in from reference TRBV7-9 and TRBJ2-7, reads DTGVSQNPRHKITKRGQNVTFRCDPISEHNRLYWYRQTLGQGPEFLTYFQNEAQLEKSRLLSDRFSAERPKGSFSTLEIQRTEQGDSAMYLCASSFRTSSYEQYFGPGTRLTVT.

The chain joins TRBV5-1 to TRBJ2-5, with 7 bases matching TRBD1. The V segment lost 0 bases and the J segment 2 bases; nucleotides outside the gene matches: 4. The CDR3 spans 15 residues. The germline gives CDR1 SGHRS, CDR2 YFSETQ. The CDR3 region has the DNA TGCGCCAGCAGCTTGGTTGGACAGGTACAAGAGACCCAGTACTTC. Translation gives CASSLVGQVQETQYF.

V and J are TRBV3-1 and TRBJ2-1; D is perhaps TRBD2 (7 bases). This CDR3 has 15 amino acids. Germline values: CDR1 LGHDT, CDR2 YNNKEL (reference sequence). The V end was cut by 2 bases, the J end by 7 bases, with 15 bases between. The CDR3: CASSQLTGGGNEQFF. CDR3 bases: TGTGCCAGCAGCCAACTTACGGGGGGCGGGAATGAGCAGTTCTTC.

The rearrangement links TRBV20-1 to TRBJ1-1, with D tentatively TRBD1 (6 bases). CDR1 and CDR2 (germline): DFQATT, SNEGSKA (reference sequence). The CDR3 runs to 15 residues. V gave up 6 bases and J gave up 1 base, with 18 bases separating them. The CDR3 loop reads CSAPDYRAGNTEAFF. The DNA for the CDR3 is TGCAGTGCGCCAGATTACAGGGCCGGGAACACTGAAGCTTTCTTT.

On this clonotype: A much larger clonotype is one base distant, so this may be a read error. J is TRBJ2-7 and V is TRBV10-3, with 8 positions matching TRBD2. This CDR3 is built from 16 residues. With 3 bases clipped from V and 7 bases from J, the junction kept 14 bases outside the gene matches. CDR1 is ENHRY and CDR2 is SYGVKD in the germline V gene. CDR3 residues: CAISDGTRPSYNEQYF. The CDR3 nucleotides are TGTGCCATCAGTGACGGGACTAGACCCTCCTACAATGAGCAGTACTTC.

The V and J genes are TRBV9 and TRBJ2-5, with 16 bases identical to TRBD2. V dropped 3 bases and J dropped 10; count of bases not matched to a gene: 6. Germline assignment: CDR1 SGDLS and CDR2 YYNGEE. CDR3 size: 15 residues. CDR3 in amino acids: CASSASGTSGRDQYF. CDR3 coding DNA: TGTGCCAGCAGCGCTTCCGGGACTAGCGGGAGGGACCAGTACTTC.

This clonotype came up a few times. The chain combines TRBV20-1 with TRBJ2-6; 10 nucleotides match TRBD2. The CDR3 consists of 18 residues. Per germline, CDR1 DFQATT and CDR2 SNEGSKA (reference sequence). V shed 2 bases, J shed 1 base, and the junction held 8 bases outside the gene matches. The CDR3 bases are TGCAGTGCTAGACCTAGCGGGAGAACCCGATCTGGGGCCAACGTCCTGACTTTC. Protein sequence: CSARPSGRTRSGANVLTF.

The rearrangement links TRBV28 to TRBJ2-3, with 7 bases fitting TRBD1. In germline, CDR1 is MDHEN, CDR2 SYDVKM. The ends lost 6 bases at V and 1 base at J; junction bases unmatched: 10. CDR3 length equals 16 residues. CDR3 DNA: TGTGCCAGCAGAAAGACAGGGATAAGAGGCACAGATACGCAGTATTTT. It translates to CASRKTGIRGTDTQYF.

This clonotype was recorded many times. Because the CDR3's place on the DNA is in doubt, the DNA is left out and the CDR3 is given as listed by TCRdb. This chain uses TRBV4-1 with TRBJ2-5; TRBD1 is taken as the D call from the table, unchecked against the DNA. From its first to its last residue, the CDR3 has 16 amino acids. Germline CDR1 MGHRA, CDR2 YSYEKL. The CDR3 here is CASSQDIRAREETQYF.

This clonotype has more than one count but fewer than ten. CDR3 sequence (DNA): TGCAGTGCTATACCGGGACTAGCGGGAGATACGCAGTATTTT. It encodes CSAIPGLAGDTQYF. The chain couples TRBV20-1 to TRBJ2-3, with TRBD2 matching over 12 bases. From germline, CDR1 is DFQATT and CDR2 SNEGSKA (reference sequence). The CDR3 covers 14 residues. J gave up 5 bases and V 4 bases, and 4 bases lay outside the gene matches.

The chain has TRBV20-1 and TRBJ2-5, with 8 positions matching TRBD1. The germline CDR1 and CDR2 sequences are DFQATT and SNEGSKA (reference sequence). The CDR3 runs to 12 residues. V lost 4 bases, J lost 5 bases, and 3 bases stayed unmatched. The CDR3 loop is CSATGGAETQYF. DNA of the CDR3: TGCAGTGCTACAGGGGGCGCGGAGACCCAGTACTTC.

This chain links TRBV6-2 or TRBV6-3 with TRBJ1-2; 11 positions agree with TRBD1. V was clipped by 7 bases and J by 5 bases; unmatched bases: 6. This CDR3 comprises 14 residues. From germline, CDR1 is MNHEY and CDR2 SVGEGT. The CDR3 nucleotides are TGTGCCAGCATATCCCGGGACAGGGGGTATGGCTACACCTTC. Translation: CASISRDRGYGYTF.

Written as DNA, the CDR3 is TGTGCCAGCCGGGGACAGGGGGGATCTGGGGCCAACGTCCTGACTTTC. It codes for CASRGQGGSGANVLTF. This rearrangement joins TRBV7-2 to TRBJ2-6, with TRBD1 matching 11 bases. The germline CDR1 and CDR2 sequences are SGHTA and FQGNSA. The CDR3 has 16 amino acids. Unmatched junction bases numbered 4, after V lost 8 bases and J lost 1 base.

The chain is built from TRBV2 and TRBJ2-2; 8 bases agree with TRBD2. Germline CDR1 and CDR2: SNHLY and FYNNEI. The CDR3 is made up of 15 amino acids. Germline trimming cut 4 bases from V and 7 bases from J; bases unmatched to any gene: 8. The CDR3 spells CASSVVGRAGGELFF. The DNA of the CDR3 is TGTGCCAGCAGTGTGGTCGGGAGGGCCGGCGGGGAGCTGTTTTTT.

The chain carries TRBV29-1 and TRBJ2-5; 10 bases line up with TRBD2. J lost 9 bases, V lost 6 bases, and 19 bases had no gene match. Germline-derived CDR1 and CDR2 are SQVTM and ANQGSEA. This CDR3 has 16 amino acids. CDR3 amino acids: CSVGAKSSGSGEAQYF. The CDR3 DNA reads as TGCAGCGTCGGGGCGAAGTCTAGCGGGAGCGGTGAGGCCCAGTACTTC.

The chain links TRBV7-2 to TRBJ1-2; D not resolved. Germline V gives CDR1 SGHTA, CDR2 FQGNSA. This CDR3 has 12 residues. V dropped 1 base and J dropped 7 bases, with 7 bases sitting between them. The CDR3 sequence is CASSLEGFGYTF. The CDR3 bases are TGTGCCAGCAGCTTAGAAGGGTTTGGCTACACCTTC.

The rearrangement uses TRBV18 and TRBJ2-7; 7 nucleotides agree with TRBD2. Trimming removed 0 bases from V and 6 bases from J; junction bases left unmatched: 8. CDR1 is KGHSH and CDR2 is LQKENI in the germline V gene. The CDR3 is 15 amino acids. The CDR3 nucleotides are TGTGCCAGCTCACCACCGAGCGGGAAAGGGCGCGAGCAGTACTTC. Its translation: CASSPPSGKGREQYF.

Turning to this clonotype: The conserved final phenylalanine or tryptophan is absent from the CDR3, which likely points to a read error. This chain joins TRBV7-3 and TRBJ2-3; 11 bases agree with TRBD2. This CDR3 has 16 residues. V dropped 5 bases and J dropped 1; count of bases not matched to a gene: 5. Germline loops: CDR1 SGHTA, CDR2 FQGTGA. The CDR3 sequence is CASSQLAGAGTDTQYI. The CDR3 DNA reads TGTGCCAGCAGCCAACTAGCGGGAGCGGGCACAGATACGCAGTATATT.

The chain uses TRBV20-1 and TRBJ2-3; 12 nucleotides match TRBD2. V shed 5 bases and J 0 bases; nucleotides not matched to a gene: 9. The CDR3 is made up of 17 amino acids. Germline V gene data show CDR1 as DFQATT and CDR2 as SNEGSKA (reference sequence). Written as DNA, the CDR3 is TGCAGTGCTGTCACTAGCGGGAGGACCAGAAGCACAGATACGCAGTATTTT. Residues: CSAVTSGRTRSTDTQYF.

The CDR3 nucleotides read TGTGCCAGCTCACCGGGACTAGCGGGAAAGAGGATAGATACGCAGTATTTT. Translating gives CASSPGLAGKRIDTQYF. The rearrangement links TRBV18 to TRBJ2-3, with 13 bases fitting TRBD2. The CDR3 covers 17 residues. The V segment lost 3 bases and the J segment 5 bases; nucleotides outside the gene matches: 8. Germline CDR1 is KGHSH and CDR2 is LQKENI.

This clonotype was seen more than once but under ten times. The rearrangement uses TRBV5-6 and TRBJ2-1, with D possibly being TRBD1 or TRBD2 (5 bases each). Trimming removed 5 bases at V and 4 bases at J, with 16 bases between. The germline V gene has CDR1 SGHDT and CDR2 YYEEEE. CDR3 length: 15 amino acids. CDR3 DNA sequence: TGTGCCAGCAGGACCCCCGGGGCTGGATACAATGAGCAGTTCTTC. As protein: CASRTPGAGYNEQFF.

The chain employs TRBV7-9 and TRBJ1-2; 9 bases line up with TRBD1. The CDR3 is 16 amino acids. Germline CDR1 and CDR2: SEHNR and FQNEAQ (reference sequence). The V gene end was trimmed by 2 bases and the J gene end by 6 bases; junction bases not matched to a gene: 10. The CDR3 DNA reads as TGTGCCAGCAGCTTATCCTCGCGGGACAGGGCGGATGGCTACACCTTC. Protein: CASSLSSRDRADGYTF.